These 28 T cell receptor beta chains were all obtained from the same sample, sequenced in a study of blood T cell repertoires in COVID-19. The assay was immunoSEQ multiplex PCR, and TCRdb's table has in-frame clones only and misses some. The table records around 130,000 clones, approximately 90% of them present only once. The sequenced sample consisted of peripheral blood. These receptors were taken from an older man with active or convalescent COVID-19.

V and J are TRBV30 and TRBJ2-4; 8 bases are a match to TRBD1. The CDR3 totals 14 residues. CDR1 is GTSNPN, CDR2 SVGIG, per germline (reference sequence). V shed 5 bases, J shed 7 bases, and the junction held 10 bases outside the gene matches. CDR3 in DNA: TGTGCCTGGGGCACAGGGGGTCTCGGTAACATTCAGTACTTC. Its translation is CAWGTGGLGNIQYF.

The chain joins TRBV2 to TRBJ1-2; 7 bases line up with TRBD1. This CDR3 has 13 residues. V lost 9 bases to trimming and J lost 4 bases; unmatched junction nucleotides: 8. CDR1 and CDR2 (germline): SNHLY, FYNNEI. The CDR3 DNA reads as TGTGCCAGTACCGACAGGGTTGGCTATGGCTACACCTTC. Protein sequence: CASTDRVGYGYTF.

The V and J genes are TRBV7-9 and TRBJ1-5; TRBD1 might be the D (5 bases). The CDR3 runs 16 residues. Germline-derived CDR1 and CDR2 are SEHNR and FQNEAQ (reference sequence). V gave up 0 bases and J gave up 5 bases, with 14 bases separating them. The CDR3 here is CASSLAQGLHHQPQHF. CDR3 bases: TGTGCCAGCAGCTTAGCGCAGGGATTACACCATCAGCCCCAGCATTTT.

The chain's CDR3 is CATSESPGGRGEGYTF. The CDR3 DNA follows: TGTGCCACCAGCGAGAGTCCGGGGGGCAGGGGAGAAGGCTACACCTTC. This rearrangement joins TRBV15 to TRBJ1-2; perhaps TRBD1 as D (6 bases). The germline CDR1 and CDR2 sequences are LNHNV and YYDKDF (reference sequence). CDR3 size: 16 residues. V dropped 5 bases and J dropped 8 bases, with 24 bases sitting between them.

The V gene is TRBV20-1, the J gene TRBJ1-5; the D gene is possibly TRBD1 (6 bases). Trimming shortened V by 3 bases and J by 6 bases, and 21 bases separated the two germline ends. CDR3 length: 16 amino acids. Germline-derived CDR1 and CDR2 are DFQATT and SNEGSKA (reference sequence). The CDR3 nucleotides are TGCAGTGCTAGTTTGGGGACACAACTCGTGGGTCAGCCCCAGCATTTT. Amino acid sequence: CSASLGTQLVGQPQHF.

CDR3 in DNA: TGTGCCAGCAGTCCCGGGACTAGCCTAGCCAAAAACATTCAGTACTTC. Its protein is CASSPGTSLAKNIQYF. V gene TRBV28 combines with J gene TRBJ2-4, with 9 bases lining up with TRBD2. Losses at the gene ends were 5 bases for V and 0 bases for J; bases not matched to a gene: 5. The germline gives CDR1 MDHEN, CDR2 SYDVKM. There are 16 residues in the CDR3.

This chain connects TRBV19 to TRBJ2-1; 16 bases are a match to TRBD2. The ends lost 9 bases at V and 10 bases at J; junction bases unmatched: 15. Germline V gives CDR1 LNHDA, CDR2 SQIVND (reference sequence). This CDR3 has 17 amino acids. The CDR3 region is CASRGLAGGPGGREQFF. DNA of the CDR3: TGTGCCAGCCGGGGACTAGCGGGAGGGCCTGGCGGGAGAGAGCAGTTCTTC.

The chain has TRBV3-1 (or the pseudogene TRBV3-2) and TRBJ2-3, with no clear D. This CDR3 is built from 12 residues. Germline loops: CDR1 LGHDT, CDR2 YNNKEL (reference sequence). Trimming shortened V by 1 base and J by 14 bases, and 13 bases separated the two germline ends. The CDR3 loop reads CASSQGSRSGYF. CDR3 bases: TGTGCCAGCAGCCAAGGAAGCAGATCGGGGTATTTT.

The chain carries TRBV2 and TRBJ2-7; 7 bases map to TRBD2. This CDR3 spans 14 amino acids. Germline assignment: CDR1 SNHLY and CDR2 FYNNEI. J was trimmed by 2 bases and V by 5 bases; bases with no gene match: 6. The CDR3 coding sequence is TGTGCCAGCAGTAGCCGCCGGGGGGCCTACGAGCAGTACTTC. Amino acid sequence: CASSSRRGAYEQYF.

The V and J genes are TRBV28 and TRBJ2-7; 10 nucleotides agree with TRBD2. The V segment lost 8 bases and the J segment 3 bases; nucleotides outside the gene matches: 4. Germline assignment: CDR1 MDHEN and CDR2 SYDVKM. CDR3 length equals 13 residues. CDR3 sequence: CASLLAGGYEQYF. The CDR3 DNA is TGTGCCAGCTTATTAGCGGGAGGCTACGAGCAGTACTTC. The whole variable domain, filled in from reference TRBV28 and TRBJ2-7, reads DVKVTQSSRYLVKRTGEKVFLECVQDMDHENMFWYRQDPGLGLRLIYFSYDVKMKEKGDIPEGYSVSREKKERFSLILESASTNQTSMYLCASLLAGGYEQYFGPGTRLTVT.

The chain combines TRBV5-4 with TRBJ2-3; D gene uncertain. The germline V gene has CDR1 SGHNT and CDR2 YYREEE (reference sequence). The V and J ends lost 2 bases and 0 bases respectively, with 7 bases between them. The CDR3 contains 14 residues. In DNA form, the CDR3 reads TGTGCCAGCAGCTTTCCTCCTAGCACAGATACGCAGTATTTT. It yields the protein CASSFPPSTDTQYF.

This chain joins TRBV5-1 and TRBJ2-5, with 7 positions matching TRBD1. V trimming: 0 bases; J trimming: 2 bases; junction bases outside the gene matches: 4. CDR1 SGHRS and CDR2 YFSETQ come from the germline V gene. CDR3 length: 15 amino acids. The CDR3 DNA reads TGCGCCAGCAGCTTGGGACAGGGATATCAAGAGACCCAGTACTTC. It encodes CASSLGQGYQETQYF.

This clone occurred a few times. The chain joins TRBV28 to TRBJ2-2; D is perhaps TRBD2 (6 bases). Germline V gives CDR1 MDHEN, CDR2 SYDVKM. Trimming removed 7 bases from V and 7 bases from J, with 13 bases in between. There are 13 residues in the CDR3. CDR3 amino acids: CASTLGGHGELFF. CDR3 DNA: TGTGCCAGCACCCTGGGGGGTCACGGGGAGCTGTTTTTT.

CDR3 nucleotide sequence: TGTGCCACCAGTGATGGAACTAGCGGGATTAATGAAGATACGCAGTATTTT. Protein: CATSDGTSGINEDTQYF. The V and J genes are TRBV24-1 and TRBJ2-3; 10 positions match TRBD2. Germline assignment: CDR1 KGHDR and CDR2 SFDVKD. This CDR3 comprises 17 residues. With 3 bases clipped from V and 5 bases from J, the junction kept 10 bases outside the gene matches.

This clone was seen a single time. The V call is TRBV7-9, the J call TRBJ2-1; D is possibly TRBD2 (5 bases). This CDR3 comprises 15 residues. CDR1 is SEHNR and CDR2 is FQNEAQ in the germline V gene (reference sequence). Between the trimmed V and J ends, which lost 3 bases and 7 bases, there was a span of 16 bases. DNA for the CDR3: TGTGCCAGCAGCTTCGGGGATGTCGGGATTAATGAGCAGTTCTTC. Its translation: CASSFGDVGINEQFF.

The chain uses TRBV18 and TRBJ2-2, with TRBD1 matching over 12 bases. The CDR3 covers 17 residues. Germline trimming cut 6 bases from V and 3 bases from J; bases unmatched to any gene: 8. Germline V lookup: CDR1 KGHSH, CDR2 LQKENI. This CDR3 reads CASSPGTGGLYTGELFF. CDR3 in DNA: TGTGCCAGCTCCCCCGGGACAGGGGGCCTGTACACCGGGGAGCTGTTTTTT. Full variable domain (rest looked up from reference TRBV18 and TRBJ2-2): NAGVMQNPRHLVRRRGQEARLRCSPMKGHSHVYWYRQLPEEGLKFMVYLQKENIIDESGMPKERFSAEFPKEGPSILRIQQVVRGDSAAYFCASSPGTGGLYTGELFFGEGSRLTVL.

The chain employs TRBV7-2 and TRBJ2-7, with D unclear. The germline CDR1 and CDR2 sequences are SGHTA and FQGNSA. The CDR3 extends over 15 amino acids. V lost 1 base and J lost 3, with 13 bases in between. For the CDR3, the DNA is TGTGCCAGCAGCTTAGGCGGTAGCTCCCTCTACGAGCAGTACTTC. Protein product: CASSLGGSSLYEQYF.

This chain joins TRBV19 and TRBJ1-4; 7 bases are shared with TRBD1. This CDR3 region has 13 residues. Germline V gene data show CDR1 as LNHDA and CDR2 as SQIVND (reference sequence). V shed 5 bases and J 6 bases; nucleotides not matched to a gene: 3. CDR3 sequence: CASSRQGYEKLFF. The CDR3 coding sequence is TGTGCCAGTAGTCGACAGGGTTATGAAAAACTGTTTTTT.

The V gene is TRBV19, the J gene TRBJ2-3; D not certain. The germline V and J ends were trimmed by 7 bases and 0 bases, with 8 bases remaining between them. CDR1 LNHDA and CDR2 SQIVND come from the germline V gene (reference sequence). The CDR3 length is 13 residues. CDR3 nucleotides: TGTGCCAGTAATTCCGTAAGCACAGATACGCAGTATTTT. Its translation: CASNSVSTDTQYF.

This chain uses TRBV14 with TRBJ2-3, with 7 bases fitting TRBD1. Unmatched junction bases numbered 4, after V lost 4 bases and J lost 3 bases. Germline V gives CDR1 SGHDN, CDR2 FVKESK. This CDR3 spans 14 amino acids. The CDR3 here is CASSLRDRTDTQYF. The CDR3 DNA reads TGTGCCAGCAGCCTCCGGGACAGAACAGATACGCAGTATTTT.

This clone was found once. V gene TRBV11-2 combines with J gene TRBJ1-2; D might be TRBD1 (5 bases). The germline CDR1 and CDR2 sequences are SGHAT and FQNNGV. The germline V and J ends were trimmed by 4 bases and 4 bases, with 16 bases remaining between them. CDR3 length: 15 amino acids. CDR3: CASSSLRGRSYGYTF. The CDR3 coding sequence is TGTGCCAGCAGCTCGCTGCGGGGCAGGAGCTATGGCTACACCTTC.

This chain connects TRBV7-9 to TRBJ1-3; unclear D gene. With 5 bases removed from V and 0 bases from J, the gap between germline ends came to 11 bases. This CDR3 has 15 residues. The germline CDR1 and CDR2 sequences are SEHNR and FQNEAQ (reference sequence). The CDR3 reads CASSLTATSGNTIYF. CDR3 DNA: TGTGCCAGCAGCCTTACAGCTACCTCTGGAAACACCATATATTTT.

The chain has TRBV3-1 (or the pseudogene TRBV3-2) and TRBJ1-1; TRBD1 might be the D (6 bases). The V end was cut by 5 bases, the J end by 5 bases, with 15 bases between. Germline-derived CDR1 and CDR2 are LGHDT and YNNKEL (reference sequence). The CDR3 is 14 amino acids. CDR3 in DNA: TGTGCCAGCAGCTCGAGGGGGGGAAATACTGAAGCTTTCTTT. Amino acids: CASSSRGGNTEAFF.

This clone was seen a single time. The chain carries TRBV29-1 and TRBJ2-7, with 8 positions matching TRBD2. V was clipped by 4 bases and J by 1 base; unmatched bases: 6. This CDR3 region has 14 residues. Germline loops: CDR1 SQVTM, CDR2 ANQGSEA. The CDR3 reads CSVVSGRGSYEQYF. CDR3 sequence (DNA): TGCAGCGTTGTCAGCGGGAGAGGTTCCTACGAGCAGTACTTC.

The chain links TRBV11-3 to TRBJ2-1, with a tentative D call TRBD2 (6 bases). Between the trimmed V and J ends, which lost 2 bases and 3 bases, there was a span of 11 bases. Germline-derived CDR1 and CDR2 are SGHNT and YENEEA. This CDR3 spans 15 amino acids. The CDR3 nucleotides are TGTGCCAGCAGCTTAAGGCGGGATCGCTACAATGAGCAGTTCTTC. Protein sequence: CASSLRRDRYNEQFF.

The rearrangement joins TRBV11-2 to TRBJ2-2; TRBD2 matches at 7 bases. Looked up from germline, CDR1 is SGHAT and CDR2 is FQNNGV. CDR3 length: 18 residues. J gave up 4 bases and V 0 bases, and 11 bases lay outside the gene matches. The CDR3 coding sequence is TGTGCCAGCAGCTTAGATCTTCGGACTAGGGGAGGCACCGGGGAGCTGTTTTTT. As protein: CASSLDLRTRGGTGELFF.

This chain links TRBV7-3 with TRBJ2-1; the match to TRBD2 covers 7 bases. Germline V gene data show CDR1 as SGHTA and CDR2 as FQGTGA. The CDR3 contains 15 residues. V gave up 2 bases and J gave up 7 bases; unmatched junction bases: 8. The CDR3 sequence: CASSLSGLVVNEQFF. The CDR3 coding sequence is TGTGCCAGCAGCTTATCTGGACTAGTGGTGAATGAGCAGTTCTTC.

This clone was seen a single time. The chain uses TRBV18 and TRBJ1-2; a weak D match, TRBD1 (6 bases). Germline V gives CDR1 KGHSH, CDR2 LQKENI. V gave up 3 bases and J gave up 7 bases, with 12 bases separating them. The length of the CDR3 is 13 residues. CDR3 nucleotides: TGTGCCAGCTCACCTGCGTTGACAGGTGGCTACACCTTC. Its translation: CASSPALTGGYTF.